This T cell receptor beta chain was captured in a study of Graves' ophthalmopathy and Graves' hyperthyroidism. RNA transcripts served as template for amplifying TCR beta CDR3 sequences. RT-PCR in the first round used HTBI primers; a second-round multiplex PCR followed. In TCRdb, the multiplex PCR reads were re-called with MiXCR into one record per CDR3 protein. The table records roughly 400,000 distinct CDR3 sequences, 15% of them present only once. This clonotype showed up many times. CDR1 and CDR2 (germline): SGHAT, FQNNGV. V was trimmed by 5 bases and J by 10 bases, leaving 18 bases between them. The CDR3 is made up of 15 amino acids.

The source of this sequence is a woman between 18 and 29 years old with stable Graves' hyperthyroidism. Sequenced: peripheral blood. The chain has TRBV11-2 and TRBJ1-6; tentatively, D is TRBD1 (6 bases). In nucleotides, the CDR3 is TGTGCCAGCAGCGCCACGACAGGAGCGCACTCACCCCTCCACTTT. Amino acids: CASSATTGAHSPLHF.